The 22 T cell receptor beta chains below all came from one sample that was sequenced in a study of blood T cell repertoires in COVID-19. Sequenced by immunoSEQ multiplex PCR; TCRdb stores in-frame clones only, minus some. The sample contains 45,000 to 50,000 clones, about 83% of which appear only once. The sample was peripheral blood. All receptors derive from a man older than 75 in a cohort sampled during active COVID-19.

This clone was found a few times. The genes are TRBV7-9 and TRBJ1-2; unclear D gene. Germline CDR1 SEHNR, CDR2 FQNEAQ (reference sequence). The CDR3 has 14 residues. V was pared by 1 base and J by 6 bases, with 12 bases between. CDR3 sequence reads: CASSLGLVEDGYTF. The CDR3 bases are TGTGCCAGCAGCTTAGGCCTAGTTGAGGATGGCTACACCTTC.

This clone was picked up a small number of times. This chain links TRBV7-9 with TRBJ2-1; 10 bases agree with TRBD2. This CDR3 has 16 amino acids. V was pared by 5 bases and J by 6 bases, with 10 bases of the junction left unmatched. The germline V gene encodes CDR1 SEHNR and CDR2 FQNEAQ (reference sequence). In DNA, the CDR3 is TGTGCCAGCAGCCTGGGACTAGCGTCGCTCGTCAATGAGCAGTTCTTC. Translating gives CASSLGLASLVNEQFF.

The table lists this clone with a few counts. The chain has TRBV6-6 and TRBJ2-2; 15 bases match TRBD2. This CDR3 has 18 amino acids. With V trimmed by 5 bases and J by 2 bases, 6 bases remained unmatched. From germline, CDR1 is MNHNY and CDR2 SVGAGI (reference sequence). CDR3 bases: TGTGCCAGCAGTCGCACGGGACTAGCGGGAGGAAACACCGGGGAGCTGTTTTTT. Amino acid sequence: CASSRTGLAGGNTGELFF.

The chain is built from TRBV6-2 or TRBV6-3 and TRBJ1-2; the D is unclear. The V end was cut by 2 bases, the J end by 4 bases, with 5 bases between. This CDR3 is 12 amino acids long. CDR1 and CDR2 from the germline V gene are MNHEY and SVGEGT. The CDR3 bases are TGTGCCAGCAGTTACGGCTTCTATGGCTACACCTTC. It yields the protein CASSYGFYGYTF.

This chain uses TRBV18 with TRBJ2-7; D possibly corresponds to TRBD1 (6 bases). The CDR3 spans 14 residues. The germline V gene has CDR1 KGHSH and CDR2 LQKENI. V lost 6 bases, J lost 0 bases, and 12 bases lay in between. The CDR3 loop reads CASSEDRSSYEQYF. The CDR3 nucleotides are TGTGCCAGCTCTGAGGACAGATCCTCCTACGAGCAGTACTTC.

The V gene is TRBV28, the J gene TRBJ2-7, with 10 nucleotides matching TRBD2. Germline-derived CDR1 and CDR2 are MDHEN and SYDVKM. The V gene end was trimmed by 7 bases and the J gene end by 9 bases; junction bases not matched to a gene: 15. The CDR3 is 15 residues long. The CDR3 nucleotides read TGTGCCAGCACTTCCCGGCTAGCGGGAGATCCCCCGCAGTACTTC. The encoded protein is CASTSRLAGDPPQYF.

The sample holds one count of this clone. The J gene is TRBJ1-1, the V gene TRBV18; D is possibly TRBD1 (5 bases). Germline CDR1 KGHSH, CDR2 LQKENI. The length of the CDR3 is 13 residues. Trimming shortened V by 2 bases and J by 4 bases, and 8 bases separated the two germline ends. The CDR3 sequence: CASSPIGGTEAFF. CDR3 DNA: TGTGCCAGCTCACCAATCGGGGGCACTGAAGCTTTCTTT.

This clone was seen just once. The V and J genes are TRBV5-6 and TRBJ1-6; 7 bases map to TRBD1. The CDR3 has 16 amino acids. Germline-derived CDR1 and CDR2 are SGHDT and YYEEEE. V gave up 4 bases and J gave up 0 bases; unmatched junction bases: 4. The CDR3 bases are TGTGCCAGCAGCATACAGGGGTCCTCCTATAATTCACCCCTCCACTTT. As protein: CASSIQGSSYNSPLHF.

CDR3 DNA: TGTGCCAGCAGCTTAGATGGGGGGATGAGGAAAAACATTCAGTACTTC. Translating gives CASSLDGGMRKNIQYF. The chain links TRBV11-2 to TRBJ2-4; D may be TRBD2 (6 bases). Germline CDR1 SGHAT, CDR2 FQNNGV. V was trimmed by 0 bases and J by 4 bases, leaving 13 bases between them. This CDR3 is 16 amino acids long. Combining the CDR3 with reference TRBV11-2 and TRBJ2-4 gives the whole variable domain EAGVAQSPRYKIIEKRQSVAFWCNPISGHATLYWYQQILGQGPKLLIQFQNNGVVDDSQLPKDRFSAERLKGVDSTLKIQPAKLEDSAVYLCASSLDGGMRKNIQYFGAGTRLSVL.

This clone appeared once. J is TRBJ1-2 and V is TRBV28, with D perhaps matching TRBD1 (5 bases). From germline, CDR1 is MDHEN and CDR2 SYDVKM. CDR3 size: 13 residues. V was trimmed by 6 bases and J by 2 bases, leaving 10 bases between them. The CDR3, as DNA: TGTGCCAGCAGAGTCGACAGAAACTATGGCTACACCTTC. Translation gives CASRVDRNYGYTF.

This clone appeared a single time. V and J are TRBV12-3 or TRBV12-4 and TRBJ1-1; the D gene is possibly TRBD1 (5 bases). Trimming pared 7 bases from V and 7 bases from J, leaving 13 bases between. The CDR3 extends over 12 amino acids. The CDR3 bases are TGTGCCAGCACTATTTACGGGGGTGAAGCTTTCTTT. This encodes CASTIYGGEAFF.

J is TRBJ2-2 and V is TRBV19; the match to TRBD1 covers 8 bases. With 7 bases clipped from V and 3 bases from J, the junction kept 4 bases outside the gene matches. Germline CDR1 and CDR2: LNHDA and SQIVND (reference sequence). The CDR3 runs to 14 residues. The DNA for the CDR3 is TGTGCCAGTACAGGGACAGGATACACCGGGGAGCTGTTTTTT. It encodes CASTGTGYTGELFF.

The V and J genes are TRBV7-9 and TRBJ2-7; D possibly corresponds to TRBD1 (5 bases). The CDR3 runs to 13 residues. V shed 4 bases and J shed 0 bases, with 7 bases lying between them. The germline gives CDR1 SEHNR, CDR2 FQNEAQ (reference sequence). The CDR3 protein is CASSSTDSYEQYF. Here the CDR3 DNA reads TGTGCCAGCAGCTCGACAGACTCCTACGAGCAGTACTTC.

V gene TRBV5-4 combines with J gene TRBJ2-5; 7 bases agree with TRBD1. After removal of 2 bases from V and 2 bases from J, the junction contained 3 bases not matched to a gene. This CDR3 region has 14 residues. Germline CDR1 SGHNT, CDR2 YYREEE (reference sequence). The CDR3, as DNA: TGTGCCAGCAGCTTACTGACAGGGCAAGAGACCCAGTACTTC. Translation: CASSLLTGQETQYF.

V is TRBV4-2 and J is TRBJ2-7, with 11 bases aligning to TRBD2. Germline CDR1 LGHNA, CDR2 YNFKEQ. The V segment lost 1 base and the J segment 7 bases; nucleotides outside the gene matches: 6. This CDR3 spans 15 amino acids. For the CDR3, the DNA is TGTGCCAGCAGCCAAGTTAGCGGGGGGGCGAGGGAGCAGTACTTC. This codes for CASSQVSGGAREQYF.

Only one count was recorded for this clone. The chain recombines TRBV25-1 with TRBJ2-2, with D possibly TRBD2 on 5 matching bases. Germline lookup yields CDR1 MGHDK and CDR2 SYGVNS. The ends were cut back, 5 bases at V and 3 bases at J, with 10 bases in the middle. The CDR3 spans 14 residues. DNA of the CDR3: TGTGCCAGCAGTCCGAGGGATGACACCGGGGAGCTGTTTTTT. Its translation is CASSPRDDTGELFF.

This clone was observed once. The rearrangement links TRBV28 to TRBJ2-1, with TRBD2 identical over 8 bases. V lost 4 bases, J lost 1 base, and 12 bases stayed unmatched. Germline V gene sequence: CDR1 MDHEN, CDR2 SYDVKM. The length of the CDR3 is 18 residues. In DNA form, the CDR3 reads TGTGCCAGCAGTTCCCTCCGAGCGGGAGCTCGGTCCTACAATGAGCAGTTCTTC. It codes for CASSSLRAGARSYNEQFF.

This rearrangement joins TRBV11-2 to TRBJ2-1, with 8 bases that match TRBD1. The V gene's germline CDR1 is SGHAT and CDR2 FQNNGV. The CDR3 is 13 residues long. Trimming removed 3 bases from V and 9 bases from J; junction bases left unmatched: 4. CDR3 residues: CASSLRQGLEQFF. CDR3 DNA sequence: TGTGCCAGCAGCTTGAGACAGGGGCTTGAGCAGTTCTTC.

The rearrangement uses TRBV28 and TRBJ1-1, with 10 positions matching TRBD1. Germline V gene lookup returns CDR1 MDHEN and CDR2 SYDVKM. The CDR3 loop spans 16 amino acids. V gave up 4 bases and J gave up 2 bases; unmatched junction bases: 7. The CDR3 protein is CASSSPGQGINTEAFF. The CDR3 nucleotides read TGTGCCAGCAGTTCTCCGGGACAGGGGATAAACACTGAAGCTTTCTTT. Together with reference TRBV28 and TRBJ1-1, the CDR3 gives the full variable domain: DVKVTQSSRYLVKRTGEKVFLECVQDMDHENMFWYRQDPGLGLRLIYFSYDVKMKEKGDIPEGYSVSREKKERFSLILESASTNQTSMYLCASSSPGQGINTEAFFGQGTRLTVV.

The rearrangement uses TRBV5-1 and TRBJ2-5, with 8 bases that match TRBD1. Trimming cost V 3 bases and J 5 bases; bases outside gene matches: 9. Per germline, CDR1 SGHRS and CDR2 YFSETQ. The length of the CDR3 is 15 residues. The CDR3 bases are TGCGCCAGCAGCTGGAATACAGGGGGTTGGGAGACCCAGTACTTC. Translated: CASSWNTGGWETQYF.

V usage is TRBV3-1 (or the pseudogene TRBV3-2) and J usage is TRBJ2-3, with D tentatively TRBD2 (6 bases). The V gene's germline CDR1 is LGHDT and CDR2 YNNKEL (reference sequence). Between the trimmed V and J ends, which lost 0 bases and 8 bases, there was a span of 9 bases. CDR3 length equals 13 residues. The CDR3 DNA sequence: TGTGCCAGCAGCCAAGACGGAGGGTTTACGCAGTATTTT. This codes for CASSQDGGFTQYF.

The chain is built from TRBV7-2 and TRBJ2-1; possible D gene TRBD2, 5 bases. The V end was cut by 4 bases, the J end by 3 bases, with 19 bases between. Germline CDR1 and CDR2: SGHTA and FQGNSA. The CDR3 has 17 residues. The CDR3 sequence: CASSSRGALTGYNEQFF. The CDR3 region has the DNA TGTGCCAGCAGCTCCCGGGGAGCCCTGACCGGCTACAATGAGCAGTTCTTC.